This T cell receptor (beta chain) was sequenced during a study of blood T cell repertoires in COVID-19. Study background: The samples span acute and convalescent COVID-19 from the United States, Italy and Spain. The cDNA or gDNA used as material had been derived from T cells, B-cell-depleted T cells, or PBMCs.

J gave up 3 bases and V 4 bases, and 1 base lay outside the gene matches. This CDR3 contains 14 residues. CDR1 SGHKS and CDR2 YYEKEE come from the germline V gene (reference sequence). The Seattle patients joined while their infection was active and were tracked longitudinally afterward. In the original processing: Amplification from reference gene primers served as the basis for estimated nucleated cell counts. Here immunoSEQ multiplex PCR was the method, and the copy in TCRdb shows in-frame clones only, minus some. V and J calls and clone size come straight from that table; D and trimming were deduced from the DNA. The sample lists 300,000 to 350,000 clones, about nine tenths occurring once.

The sequenced sample consisted of peripheral blood. This TCR was recovered from a woman in her sixties or seventies with COVID-19, enrolled during active disease. The J gene is TRBJ2-7, the V gene TRBV5-5, with TRBD2 identical over 13 bases. The CDR3 DNA reads as TGTGCCAGCAGCCGGACTAGCGGGGGCTACGAGCAGTACTTC. As protein: CASSRTSGGYEQYF.